This is a list of T cell receptor beta chains from one sample in a study of beta chain features in type 1 diabetes. Some clones are missing from TCRdb's copy, which holds only in-frame ones; the method was immunoSEQ multiplex PCR. The sample consists of roughly 350,000 clones, approximately 10% of them appearing once. Material for sequencing was naive CD4+ T cells from blood. These TCRs come from a woman aged 30 to 39 in good health. The CDR3 runs from the conserved cysteine through the conserved F or W. Fields, in order: V gene, clone size, D gene, J gene, CDR3 DNA, CDR3 protein. D genes are given only for firm matches. Expanded clones get a size class; other rows say once, few or many, or leave the size out.

V: TRBV4-3; size: -; D: TRBD2; J: TRBJ2-1; DNA: TGCGCCAGCAGCACCCGACTAGCGAGAGGGCAACTTCAGCAGTTCTTC; CDR3: CASSTRLARGQLQQFF
V: TRBV5-1; size: few; D: -; J: TRBJ1-1; DNA: TGCGCCAGCAGCTTGGAAGGGGTTGGGAACACTGAAGCTTTCTTT; CDR3: CASSLEGVGNTEAFF
V: TRBV9; size: few; D: -; J: TRBJ2-6; DNA: TGTGCCAGCAGCGTGTCGAGCTCTGGGGCCAACGTCCTGACTTTC; CDR3: CASSVSSSGANVLTF
V: TRBV7-2; size: -; D: -; J: TRBJ1-5; DNA: TGTGCCAGCAGCACACTAAATCAGCCCCAGCATTTT; CDR3: CASSTLNQPQHF
V: TRBV27; size: -; D: -; J: TRBJ2-7; DNA: TGTGCCAGCAGTCAGTTACAGGGAGTAATTTACGAGCAGTACTTC; CDR3: CASSQLQGVIYEQYF
V: TRBV18; size: -; D: -; J: TRBJ1-4; DNA: TGTGCCAGCTCACCACCGACAGGCACTAATGAAAAACTGTTTTTT; CDR3: CASSPPTGTNEKLFF
V: TRBV7-9; size: few; D: TRBD2; J: TRBJ2-3; DNA: TGTGCCAGCAGCTTCCGTCGGGGGGGGAGTTACACAGATACGCAGTATTTT; CDR3: CASSFRRGGSYTDTQYF
V: TRBV27; size: many; D: TRBD2; J: TRBJ2-3; DNA: TGTGCCAGCAGTTTAAGGGTAGCGGGCAGTACGCAGTATTTT; CDR3: CASSLRVAGSTQYF
V: TRBV28; size: few; D: -; J: TRBJ2-2; DNA: TGTGCCAGCAGTGAGGAGGGCCGGAACACCGGGGAGCTGTTTTTT; CDR3: CASSEEGRNTGELFF
V: TRBV28; size: few; D: -; J: TRBJ1-2; DNA: TGTGCCAGCAGCTCCCGAGGGCTGGAGTTCAACTATGGCTACACCTTC; CDR3: CASSSRGLEFNYGYTF
V: TRBV5-4; size: few; D: TRBD2; J: TRBJ2-3; DNA: TGTGCCAGCAGCTTGGGACTAGCGAGCACAGATACGCAGTATTTT; CDR3: CASSLGLASTDTQYF
V: TRBV18; size: -; D: -; J: TRBJ2-3; DNA: TGTGCCAGCTCACCTCAGAGCACAGATACGCAGTATTTT; CDR3: CASSPQSTDTQYF
V: TRBV30; size: few; D: TRBD2; J: TRBJ2-1; DNA: TGTGCCTGGAGCACCGGGACTAGCCCTTCCAATGAGCAGTTCTTC; CDR3: CAWSTGTSPSNEQFF
V: TRBV19; size: -; D: -; J: TRBJ2-1; DNA: TGTGCCAGTAGTACCCCAGGCGAGCCGGCCTACAATGAGCAGTTCTTC; CDR3: CASSTPGEPAYNEQFF
V: TRBV7-3; size: -; D: -; J: TRBJ1-1; DNA: TGTGCCAGCAGCCCACCGAGCGACACTGAAGCTTTCTTT; CDR3: CASSPPSDTEAFF
V: TRBV21-1; size: -; D: -; J: TRBJ2-1; DNA: TGTGCCAGCAGCAAAGAGGGACTAGCGTGTAATGAGCAGTTCTTC; CDR3: CASSKEGLACNEQFF
V: TRBV6-1; size: few; D: -; J: TRBJ1-1; DNA: TGTGCCAGCGGAGCACTCGGCACTGAAGCTTTCTTT; CDR3: CASGALGTEAFF
V: TRBV30; size: -; D: -; J: TRBJ2-2; DNA: TGTGCCTGGGCCAGGGGATCCGGGGAGCTGTTTTTT; CDR3: CAWARGSGELFF
V: TRBV5-6; size: few; D: -; J: TRBJ1-1; DNA: TGTGCCAGCAGCTCTACAGGCGTCCCGTCAGAAGCTTTCTTT; CDR3: CASSSTGVPSEAFF
V: TRBV7-2; size: few; D: -; J: TRBJ2-1; DNA: TGTGCCAGCAGCTTAGTTGGGGCCTCCTACAATGAGCAGTTCTTC; CDR3: CASSLVGASYNEQFF
V: TRBV7-2; size: few; D: -; J: TRBJ1-5; DNA: TGTGCCAGCAGCATAACAGGGTCCAATCAGCCCCAGCATTTT; CDR3: CASSITGSNQPQHF
V: TRBV7-9; size: few; D: -; J: TRBJ1-1; DNA: TGTGCCAGCAGCTGGGACACTTCGAACACTGAAGCTTTCTTT; CDR3: CASSWDTSNTEAFF